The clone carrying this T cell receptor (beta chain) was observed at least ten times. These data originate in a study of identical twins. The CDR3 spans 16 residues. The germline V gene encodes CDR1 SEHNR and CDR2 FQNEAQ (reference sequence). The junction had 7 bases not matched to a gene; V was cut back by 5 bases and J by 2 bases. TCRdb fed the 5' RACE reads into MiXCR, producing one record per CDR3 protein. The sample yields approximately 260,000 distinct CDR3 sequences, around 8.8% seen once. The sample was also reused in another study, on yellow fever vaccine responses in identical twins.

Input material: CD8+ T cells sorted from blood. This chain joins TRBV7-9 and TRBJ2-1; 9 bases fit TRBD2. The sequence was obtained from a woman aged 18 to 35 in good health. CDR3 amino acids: CASSNKGLATYNEQFF. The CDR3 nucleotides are TGTGCCAGCAGCAACAAGGGACTAGCAACCTACAATGAGCAGTTCTTC.